One sample yielded the 27 T cell receptor beta chains listed below, sequenced in a study of beta chain features in type 1 diabetes. Study-wide results and caveats: Among patients with Type 1 diabetes, TCRB CDR3s were moderately but significantly shorter in every one of the four CD4+ subsets.

Expressed TCRB transcripts were sequenced because the entire RNA isolate underwent reverse transcription. Measured with immunoSEQ multiplex PCR; TCRdb has only the in-frame clones, and not every one. Of tens of thousands of clones in the sample, approximately 70% were seen once. For these receptors, no antigen is known. Material: stem cell memory CD4+ T cells from blood. All receptors derive from a woman in her 40s with type 1 diabetes.

CDR3 coding DNA: TGTGCCAGCAGCTCGCACGGCAAAGGACAGGAGCCTCTCCACTTT. Encoded protein: CASSSHGKGQEPLHF. V gene TRBV7-2 combines with J gene TRBJ1-6, with TRBD1 identical over 7 bases. Germline assignment: CDR1 SGHTA and CDR2 FQGNSA. The ends lost 4 bases at V and 16 bases at J; junction bases unmatched: 16. This CDR3 comprises 15 residues.

The chain links TRBV28 to TRBJ1-1, with 11 bases matching TRBD1. Looked up from germline, CDR1 is MDHEN and CDR2 is SYDVKM. This CDR3 region has 15 residues. The V segment lost 7 bases and the J segment 3 bases; nucleotides outside the gene matches: 7. The CDR3 bases are TGTGCCAGCAACCTCGGGACAGGGGGGCACACTGAAGCTTTCTTT. Translation gives CASNLGTGGHTEAFF.

The V gene is TRBV11-2, the J gene TRBJ2-5; D possibly corresponds to TRBD2 (7 bases). There are 15 residues in the CDR3. Germline assignment: CDR1 SGHAT and CDR2 FQNNGV. V shed 2 bases and J shed 4 bases, with 14 bases lying between them. CDR3 region: CASSLILRGGETQYF. The CDR3 coding sequence is TGTGCCAGCAGCTTAATTCTGAGGGGGGGAGAGACCCAGTACTTC.

This clone turned up a few times. The chain combines TRBV10-3 with TRBJ1-4; D gene uncertain. V lost 5 bases and J 6 bases, leaving 10 bases between the germline ends. CDR3 length equals 13 residues. CDR1 is ENHRY, CDR2 SYGVKD, per germline. As DNA, the CDR3 is TGTGCCATCAGTAGCGGGGATGATGAAAAACTGTTTTTT. Its translation: CAISSGDDEKLFF.

This clone appeared once. The V call is TRBV28, the J call TRBJ2-7; weak D call: TRBD2 (6 bases). Trimming stripped 1 base from V and 9 bases from J, with 16 bases between. The CDR3 has 14 amino acids. CDR1 and CDR2 from the germline V gene are MDHEN and SYDVKM. For the CDR3, the DNA is TGTGCCAGCAGTTTATCCGGGAGTCTGAACGGGCAGTACTTC. The encoded protein is CASSLSGSLNGQYF. The whole variable domain, remainder taken from reference TRBV28 and TRBJ2-7, is DVKVTQSSRYLVKRTGEKVFLECVQDMDHENMFWYRQDPGLGLRLIYFSYDVKMKEKGDIPEGYSVSREKKERFSLILESASTNQTSMYLCASSLSGSLNGQYFGPGTRLTVT.

V is TRBV7-9 and J is TRBJ1-1; D remains ambiguous. Deletions cut 2 bases from V and 3 bases from J, with 4 bases between. CDR1 SEHNR and CDR2 FQNEAQ come from the germline V gene (reference sequence). This CDR3 region has 12 residues. The CDR3, as DNA: TGTGCCAGCAGCTTACATGACACTGAAGCTTTCTTT. Translating it yields CASSLHDTEAFF.

Points on this clone: Other DNA sequences within the sample encode an identical CDR3. The chain couples TRBV28 to TRBJ1-2; no clear D. Germline values: CDR1 MDHEN, CDR2 SYDVKM. Trimming pared 5 bases from V and 2 bases from J, leaving 3 bases between. CDR3 length: 11 amino acids. The CDR3 coding sequence is TGTGCCAGCAGTCTGAACTATGGCTACACCTTC. This encodes CASSLNYGYTF.

The chain carries TRBV7-4 and TRBJ1-4; D perhaps matches TRBD1 (6 bases). There are 15 residues in the CDR3. V was clipped by 8 bases and J by 7 bases, with 20 bases between them. Germline V gene sequence: CDR1 SGHVT, CDR2 SQSDAQ. Here the CDR3 reads CASGNYQGMGEKLFF. The CDR3 DNA follows: TGTGCCAGCGGCAATTACCAGGGGATGGGTGAAAAACTGTTTTTT.

The chain uses TRBV28 and TRBJ2-3, with a possible D match to TRBD2 (6 bases). This CDR3 region has 15 residues. The ends were cut back, 3 bases at V and 0 bases at J, with 10 bases in the middle. Germline loops: CDR1 MDHEN, CDR2 SYDVKM. The CDR3 loop reads CASSLASASTDTQYF. The CDR3 DNA is TGTGCCAGCAGTTTGGCTAGCGCTAGCACAGATACGCAGTATTTT.

The CDR3 nucleotides are TGTGCCAGCAGCTCACAGGTGAACACTGAAGCTTTCTTT. It translates to CASSSQVNTEAFF. This chain connects TRBV7-6 to TRBJ1-1, with D possibly TRBD1 on 5 matching bases. The V gene lost 4 bases and the J gene lost 0 bases, with 6 bases spanning the gap. There are 13 residues in the CDR3. Germline V gives CDR1 SGHVS, CDR2 FNYEAQ.

V usage is TRBV28 and J usage is TRBJ2-1, with unresolved D. Trimming cost V 3 bases and J 5 bases, with 5 bases left between them. The CDR3 totals 12 residues. The germline CDR1 and CDR2 sequences are MDHEN and SYDVKM. In DNA form, the CDR3 reads TGTGCCAGCAGTTTCCAGAACAATGAGCAGTTCTTC. It codes for CASSFQNNEQFF.

This clone was observed a handful of times. This sequence joins TRBV7-6 and TRBJ2-1; maybe TRBD1 (6 bases). Per germline, CDR1 SGHVS and CDR2 FNYEAQ. V was cut by 5 bases and J by 2 bases, with 10 bases left in between. The CDR3 extends over 14 amino acids. In DNA form, the CDR3 reads TGTGCCAGCAGCCCGGGACATGCCTACAATGAGCAGTTCTTC. This gives the protein CASSPGHAYNEQFF.

The chain couples TRBV6-5 to TRBJ2-2, with 8 bases fitting TRBD2. Germline CDR1 MNHEY, CDR2 SVGAGI. CDR3 length: 14 residues. J was trimmed by 0 bases and V by 8 bases; bases with no gene match: 2. The CDR3, as DNA: TGTGCCAGCTCTAGCGGGTCGAACACCGGGGAGCTGTTTTTT. It is translated as CASSSGSNTGELFF.

This clone was seen just once. The chain combines TRBV5-1 with TRBJ2-5; 11 bases are shared with TRBD2. The CDR3 is 16 amino acids. Germline V gene data show CDR1 as SGHRS and CDR2 as YFSETQ. The V and J ends lost 0 bases and 2 bases, in that order; junction bases with no gene match: 3. CDR3 DNA sequence: TGCGCCAGCAGCTTGGTGGCTAGCGGGGGGCAAGAGACCCAGTACTTC. This translates into CASSLVASGGQETQYF.

The CDR3 sequence: CSVSSGALYEQYF. The CDR3, as DNA: TGCAGCGTTTCTAGCGGGGCACTCTACGAGCAGTACTTC. This chain links TRBV29-1 with TRBJ2-7, with 9 bases matching TRBD2. The germline V gene has CDR1 SQVTM and CDR2 ANQGSEA. J lost 3 bases, V lost 5 bases, and 5 bases had no gene match. The CDR3 is made up of 13 amino acids.

The chain is built from TRBV7-2 and TRBJ2-3, with 10 positions matching TRBD2. CDR3 size: 17 residues. Germline lookup yields CDR1 SGHTA and CDR2 FQGNSA. After removal of 1 base from V and 5 bases from J, the junction contained 9 bases not matched to a gene. The CDR3 sequence is CASSLVRLAGTGDTQYF. In DNA form, the CDR3 reads TGTGCCAGCAGCTTAGTCCGACTAGCGGGTACTGGAGATACGCAGTATTTT. The full variable domain, its missing parts supplied by reference TRBV7-2 and TRBJ2-3, is GAGVSQSPSNKVTEKGKDVELRCDPISGHTALYWYRQSLGQGLEFLIYFQGNSAPDKSGLPSDRFSAERTGGSVSTLTIQRTQQEDSAVYLCASSLVRLAGTGDTQYFGPGTRLTVL.

The chain uses TRBV18 and TRBJ2-1; D is perhaps TRBD2 (5 bases). Per the germline V gene, CDR1 is KGHSH and CDR2 is LQKENI. V lost 2 bases, J lost 3 bases, and 11 bases lay in between. The CDR3 is 15 residues long. The CDR3 nucleotides are TGTGCCAGCTCACCATCCGGGATAAACTACAATGAGCAGTTCTTC. Amino acid sequence: CASSPSGINYNEQFF.

The chain links TRBV11-2 to TRBJ2-5; 7 bases match TRBD1. J was trimmed by 2 bases and V by 4 bases; bases with no gene match: 1. This CDR3 has 13 amino acids. The V gene's germline CDR1 is SGHAT and CDR2 FQNNGV. The CDR3 DNA is TGTGCCAGCAGCTCCAGGGGGCAAGAGACCCAGTACTTC. This translates into CASSSRGQETQYF.

The chain combines TRBV15 with TRBJ1-1; D ambiguous. V dropped 8 bases and J dropped 1 base, with 8 bases sitting between them. CDR1 LNHNV and CDR2 YYDKDF come from the germline V gene (reference sequence). The CDR3 is 12 amino acids. This CDR3 is CATAVANTEAFF. The CDR3 bases are TGTGCCACCGCGGTGGCGAACACTGAAGCTTTCTTT.

This chain links TRBV5-1 with TRBJ2-7; D is perhaps TRBD2 (6 bases). Germline V gene sequence: CDR1 SGHRS, CDR2 YFSETQ. This CDR3 contains 14 residues. Trimming stripped 0 bases from V and 3 bases from J, with 10 bases between. CDR3 amino acids: CASSLVRGGYEQYF. For the CDR3, the DNA is TGCGCCAGCAGCTTGGTGCGGGGAGGCTACGAGCAGTACTTC.

V and J are TRBV10-3 and TRBJ2-6; possible D gene TRBD1, 6 bases. This CDR3 spans 18 amino acids. The germline CDR1 and CDR2 sequences are ENHRY and SYGVKD. Trimming left V 3 bases short and J 1 base short, with 16 bases between. The CDR3 DNA sequence: TGTGCCATCAGTGAAGCCGCAGGGGCGAATTCTGGGGCCAACGTCCTGACTTTC. Encoded protein: CAISEAAGANSGANVLTF.

This clone appeared a few times. The CDR3 is CASSPPGALGTEAFF. In nucleotides, the CDR3 is TGTGCCAGCAGTCCCCCGGGAGCCTTGGGCACTGAAGCTTTCTTT. The V and J genes are TRBV6-1 and TRBJ1-1; unclear D gene. The CDR3 totals 15 residues. Germline V gives CDR1 MNHNS, CDR2 SASEGT. Trimming pared 5 bases from V and 4 bases from J, leaving 17 bases between.

The chain recombines TRBV5-1 with TRBJ2-1, with a possible D match to TRBD1 (5 bases). The germline CDR1 and CDR2 sequences are SGHRS and YFSETQ. The CDR3 has 13 amino acids. V lost 4 bases to trimming and J lost 4 bases, with 9 bases between them. The CDR3 sequence is CASSRDSYNEQFF. For the CDR3, the DNA is TGCGCCAGCAGCCGAGACAGTTACAATGAGCAGTTCTTC. The full variable domain, completed using reference TRBV5-1 and TRBJ2-1, is KAGVTQTPRYLIKTRGQQVTLSCSPISGHRSVSWYQQTPGQGLQFLFEYFSETQRNKGNFPGRFSGRQFSNSRSEMNVSTLELGDSALYLCASSRDSYNEQFFGPGTRLTVL.

The chain joins TRBV11-2 to TRBJ2-7; possible D gene TRBD1, 5 bases. Trimming removed 11 bases from V and 3 bases from J, with 14 bases in between. The CDR3 consists of 12 residues. Germline CDR1 and CDR2: SGHAT and FQNNGV. CDR3 nucleotides: TGTGCCTCGGGCAGGGAAGGCTACGAGCAGTACTTC. Translation gives CASGREGYEQYF.

V is TRBV11-3 and J is TRBJ2-1; 13 nucleotides align to TRBD2. Trimming cost V 3 bases and J 3 bases; bases outside gene matches: 5. This CDR3 has 17 amino acids. The germline CDR1 and CDR2 sequences are SGHNT and YENEEA. CDR3 sequence: CASSFPGLAGSYNEQFF. CDR3 coding DNA: TGTGCCAGCAGCTTCCCGGGACTAGCGGGAAGCTACAATGAGCAGTTCTTC.

The V and J genes are TRBV30 and TRBJ2-1; 9 nucleotides line up with TRBD2. The CDR3 totals 15 residues. Germline CDR1 and CDR2: GTSNPN and SVGIG (reference sequence). V gave up 2 bases and J gave up 7 bases; unmatched junction bases: 9. The CDR3: CAWSPGRGRGNEQFF. The DNA of the CDR3 is TGTGCCTGGAGTCCGGGGCGCGGGAGGGGAAATGAGCAGTTCTTC. The entire variable domain, with the rest obtained from reference TRBV30 and TRBJ2-1, is as follows: SQTIHQWPATLVQPVGSPLSLECTVEGTSNPNLYWYRQAAGRGLQLLFYSVGIGQISSEVPQNLSASRPQDRQFILSSKKLLLSDSGFYLCAWSPGRGRGNEQFFGPGTRLTVL.

This chain connects TRBV6-4 to TRBJ1-2; D may be TRBD1 (6 bases). The V end was cut by 3 bases, the J end by 8 bases, with 22 bases between. The CDR3 extends over 16 amino acids. In germline, CDR1 is MRHNA, CDR2 SNTAGT. The CDR3 protein is CASSERGDTRLHGYTF. Here the CDR3 DNA reads TGTGCCAGCAGTGAAAGAGGGGACACCCGCCTCCACGGCTACACCTTC.